These 10 T cell receptor beta chains share one sample of origin, sequenced in a study of T cell repertoires in cytomegalovirus infection. Antigens for these TCRs are unknown. TCRdb ran MiXCR on the reads and lists one entry per CDR3 protein. In the table there are about 570,000 distinct CDR3 sequences, about 40% of which are singletons. The specimen was cultured PBMCs, collected from culture after CMV antigen stimulation. Source of these receptors: a human donor in good health (CMV status not recorded). Some clones in this sample may be carry-over from other donors' samples.

In its sample, this clonotype was seen a few times. This chain connects TRBV7-8 to TRBJ1-5, with a weak D call TRBD1 (5 bases). Trimming pared 5 bases from V and 5 bases from J, leaving 19 bases between. Germline CDR1 is SGHVS and CDR2 is FQNEAQ. This CDR3 comprises 16 residues. The CDR3 loop is CASSAGGMGFDQPQHF. In DNA form, the CDR3 reads TGTGCCAGCAGCGCGGGGGGGATGGGGTTCGATCAGCCCCAGCATTTT.

The chain carries TRBV7-8 and TRBJ1-5; D is uncertain. Germline CDR1 SGHVS, CDR2 FQNEAQ. V gave up 5 bases and J gave up 2 bases, with 13 bases separating them. This CDR3 contains 15 residues. The CDR3 spells CASSAGSSGNQPQHF. In nucleotides, the CDR3 is TGTGCCAGCAGCGCCGGGTCCTCCGGCAATCAGCCCCAGCATTTT.

The V call is TRBV12-3 or TRBV12-4, the J call TRBJ2-2; D remains unclear. V was clipped by 1 base and J by 3 bases, with 6 bases between them. This CDR3 contains 14 residues. The CDR3 nucleotides read TGTGCCAGCAGTTTAGACACTTACACCGGGGAGCTGTTTTTT. Amino acid sequence: CASSLDTYTGELFF.

The chain links TRBV11-2 to TRBJ2-1; 9 positions agree with TRBD2. Trimming removed 5 bases from V and 8 bases from J; junction bases left unmatched: 10. This CDR3 is 15 amino acids long. Germline values: CDR1 SGHAT, CDR2 FQNNGV. The CDR3 is CASSLWGTSSDEQFF. The CDR3 bases are TGTGCCAGCAGCCTCTGGGGGACTAGCAGCGATGAGCAGTTCTTC.

The rearrangement uses TRBV6-6 and TRBJ2-2; 7 bases match TRBD2. Germline lookup yields CDR1 MNHNY and CDR2 SVGAGI (reference sequence). The CDR3 extends over 17 amino acids. J gave up 0 bases and V 2 bases, and 6 bases lay outside the gene matches. The CDR3 nucleotides are TGTGCCAGCAGTTACGGGCTAGCGGCCACGAACACCGGGGAGCTGTTTTTT. It specifies CASSYGLAATNTGELFF.

V usage is TRBV29-1 and J usage is TRBJ2-2; D gene ambiguous. CDR3 length: 14 residues. CDR1 is SQVTM, CDR2 ANQGSEA, per germline. V was shortened by 4 bases and J by 1 base, with 10 bases between the two germline ends. DNA of the CDR3: TGCAGCGTTGTAGGCTACCTGAACACCGGGGAGCTGTTTTTT. The encoded protein is CSVVGYLNTGELFF.

This clonotype has more than one count but fewer than ten. The J gene is TRBJ2-3, the V gene TRBV7-8; TRBD1 matches 7 bases. The CDR3 spans 14 residues. V lost 5 bases to trimming and J lost 4 bases; unmatched junction nucleotides: 6. Germline CDR1 reads SGHVS; CDR2 reads FQNEAQ. The CDR3 sequence: CASSRMGQPDTQYF. CDR3 coding DNA: TGTGCCAGCAGCCGAATGGGACAGCCAGATACGCAGTATTTT.

This clonotype was seen once. This sequence joins TRBV12-3 or TRBV12-4 and TRBJ1-5, with D hard to call. This CDR3 is 14 amino acids long. The ends were cut back, 7 bases at V and 3 bases at J, with 13 bases in the middle. The DNA for the CDR3 is TGTGCCAGCAAAGGCGACGGGTCCAATCAGCCCCAGCATTTT. This encodes CASKGDGSNQPQHF.

This clonotype showed up just a few times. The V call is TRBV27, the J call TRBJ1-1; D is uncertain. Per the germline V gene, CDR1 is MNHEY and CDR2 is SMNVEV (reference sequence). V lost 4 bases and J 3 bases, leaving 3 bases between the germline ends. This CDR3 region has 11 residues. CDR3: CASSWYTEAFF. The CDR3 DNA follows: TGTGCCAGCAGTTGGTACACTGAAGCTTTCTTT.

The CDR3 DNA follows: TGCAGTGCTAGAGTTTTTGCGGGGGCTAATGAGCAGTTCTTC. This gives the protein CSARVFAGANEQFF. J is TRBJ2-1 and V is TRBV20-1; weak D call: TRBD2 (7 bases). Germline CDR1 and CDR2: DFQATT and SNEGSKA (reference sequence). There are 14 residues in the CDR3. The ends were cut back, 1 base at V and 7 bases at J, with 14 bases in the middle.